This T cell receptor beta chain appears in the sequencing data of a study of cytomegalovirus exposure and HLA in healthy donors. This CDR3 comprises 15 residues. After removal of 2 bases from V and 4 bases from J, the junction contained 6 bases not matched to a gene. Germline V gene data show CDR1 as SNHLY and CDR2 as FYNNEI. Amplification used 60 Vbeta primers and 13 Jbeta primers. The assay was immunoSEQ multiplex PCR, and TCRdb's table has in-frame clones only and misses some. The data contain 100,000 to 150,000 clones, roughly 72% of them singletons. The TCR was taken from a woman aged 45-65 years in good health and CMV-seronegative. The rearrangement links TRBV2 to TRBJ1-2; 8 nucleotides agree with TRBD1. Sequencing was performed on PBMCs. The CDR3 DNA follows: TGTGCCAGCAGTGAACGGACAGGGTGGTCCTATGGCTACACCTTC. Its translation is CASSERTGWSYGYTF.